This T cell receptor beta chain comes out of a study of blood T cell repertoires in COVID-19 (TCRdb year 2020). Some background on the complete study: Samples from collaborators originated in the United States, Italy and Spain and spanned both the acute and convalescent phases of COVID-19. The prospective study material was composed of cDNA or gDNA derived from T cells, B-cell-depleted T cells, or PBMCs. Deeply sampled blood TCRbeta repertoires from subjects exposed to, actively infected with, or recovered from COVID-19 were included in the dataset. A freely available public database, intended as a resource for researchers studying the immune response to SARS-CoV-2, is where the repertoires were released. The samples were drawn from two sources: the first 160 participants of the ongoing ImmuneRACE study, and 1,000 to 1,500 subjects contributed by 6 global collaborators. Nearly every sample came with metadata listing a de-identified subject ID, COVID-19 status, age in years and sex. Where HLA class I and class II types were available, the types were taken from metadata supplied by the sample provider, not from assay-based typing.

Counted from cysteine to phenylalanine, this CDR3 has 15 amino acids. Here the CDR3 DNA is all that survives: 45 bases in frame from base 1. Trimming at the junction amounts to 4 bases on V and 7 bases on J, and the germline ends lie 15 bases apart. CDR1 and CDR2 (SGHDT, YYEEEE) derive from the germline V gene. What the work shows at the level of the full study, not this receptor alone: The amount of clinical and demographic metadata varied by source and participant and was provided uncurated.

TCRbeta CDR3 regions were amplified from genomic DNA by means of the immunoSEQ Assay, a bias-controlled multiplex PCR. In the authors' own workflow: The number of nucleated cells in each sample was estimated from the amplification of reference gene primers within the assay. To quantify the absolute abundance of each unique TCRbeta CDR3 rearrangement, sequence reads were collapsed and filtered. For each sample, productive Simpson clonality was calculated as the square root of Simpson's diversity index across productive rearrangements. TCRdb retrieved this table from immuneACCESS and kept in-frame rearrangements only. Not all clones are present; in checked studies, unresolved V genes account for under half, and no reason is known for the remainder. That table supplies the V and J calls and clone size; D and trimming were determined from the DNA. In all, the sample holds about 370,000 clones, and approximately 90% of those were seen once. 0.86% of the sample goes to the ten largest clones.

Participants in the prospective study were aged roughly 18 to 90 years, lived in 20 to 25 United States geographic areas, and enrolled through a virtual design. Cohort assignment in the prospective study relied on participant-reported clinical history from a screening survey and a study questionnaire. Exposed participants had been in contact with someone with a PCR-confirmed or clinician-diagnosed COVID-19 case within 2 weeks of study entry. Mobile phlebotomists in the prospective study collected whole blood, serum and a nasopharyngeal or oropharyngeal swab from every participant. Prospective study participants could optionally give additional blood draws and questionnaires over an approximately two-month period. Blood samples from the prospective study were shipped frozen or at room temperature prior to DNA extraction. With regard to this clone: Its antigen is not yet known. No clone much larger than this one lies a single base away; base qualities are absent.

Sequenced sample: PBMCs or T cells enriched from blood (not recorded which). The chain is assembled from TRBV5-6 and TRBJ1-6; the D gene is unclear. This receptor was taken from a woman in her 40s who had been exposed to COVID-19. The nucleotide sequence reads TGTGCCAGCAGCCCGGGAACGGACGTAAATTCACCCCTCCACTTT. It translates to CASSPGTDVNSPLHF.